Detailed here is one T cell receptor beta chain. This clone was seen ten or more times. This clone's antigen is unknown. Per-base qualities were not stored, and no clone one base away is much larger. Taken from cysteine to phenylalanine, the CDR3 has 13 residues. Of the read, only the CDR3 DNA is kept; its 39 bases are in frame from base 1. Via the germline V gene, CDR1 is MNHNS and CDR2 SASEGT. Trimming costs V 8 bases and J 5 bases, and their ends lie 12 bases apart. The record originates from a study of metastatic and nonmetastatic thyroid tumors (dated by TCRdb to 2018 to 2020). Regarding the complete study: Repertoires were compared across peripheral blood and tumor or nodule tissue samples from malignant and benign thyroid patients. The paper as a whole reports these results and caveats: TCR beta diversity was reported as significantly higher in malignant tumors than in benign nodules, in both blood and tumor samples.

Before undergoing thyroid surgery, none of the patients had been given any kind of treatment. Patient clinical samples collected from 2012 to 2018 were retrospectively analysed using T-cell receptor beta sequencing. The protocol used for the library was PCR. Sequencing was performed on an Illumina HiSeq 4000. High-throughput sequencing was used to profile the TCR beta-chain CDR3 region of each patient. Regarding the original processing steps: Drawing on CDR3 differences between clinicopathological groups, the researchers built a classifier meant to tell apart patients with distant-metastatic papillary thyroid cancer. The Shannon index was used to measure repertoire diversity, and the Morisita-Horn index was used to measure how similar tumor and blood repertoires were. TCRdb reprocessed the public reads (quality trimming at Q25 with fastp, clone calling with MiXCR) and kept in-frame beta chains. The V and J calls were determined by TCRdb, not by the authors. Counted in this sample were about 33,000 clones; approximately 15% of them appeared once. The top ten clonotypes cover about 4.8% of the sample.

Sample: blood. The TCR originated in a female donor with papillary thyroid cancer or a benign thyroid nodule (not recorded which). Some clones in this sample may be carry-over from other donors' samples. Recombination joined TRBV6-1 with TRBJ2-2; tentative D gene TRBD1, with 6 bases matching. For the CDR3, the sequence is CASRWGQTGELFF. In nucleotide form, the sequence is TGTGCCAGCCGATGGGGGCAAACCGGGGAGCTGTTTTTT.